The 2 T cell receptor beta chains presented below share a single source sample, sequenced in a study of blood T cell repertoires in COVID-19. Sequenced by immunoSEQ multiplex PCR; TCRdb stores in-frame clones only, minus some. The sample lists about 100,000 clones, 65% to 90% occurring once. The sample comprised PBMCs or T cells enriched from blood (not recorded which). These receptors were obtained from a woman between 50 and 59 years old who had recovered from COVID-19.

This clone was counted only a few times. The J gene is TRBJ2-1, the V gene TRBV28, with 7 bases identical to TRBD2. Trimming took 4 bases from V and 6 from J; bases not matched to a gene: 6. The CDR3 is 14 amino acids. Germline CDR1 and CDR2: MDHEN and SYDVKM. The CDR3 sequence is CASSSLAEFNEQFF. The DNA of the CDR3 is TGTGCCAGCAGTTCTCTAGCGGAGTTCAATGAGCAGTTCTTC.

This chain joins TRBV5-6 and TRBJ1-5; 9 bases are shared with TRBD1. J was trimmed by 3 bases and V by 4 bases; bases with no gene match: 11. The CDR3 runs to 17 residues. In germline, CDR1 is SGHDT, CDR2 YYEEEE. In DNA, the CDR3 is TGTGCCAGCAGCGAGGACAGGGGAGTAATCCACAATCAGCCCCAGCATTTT. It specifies CASSEDRGVIHNQPQHF.